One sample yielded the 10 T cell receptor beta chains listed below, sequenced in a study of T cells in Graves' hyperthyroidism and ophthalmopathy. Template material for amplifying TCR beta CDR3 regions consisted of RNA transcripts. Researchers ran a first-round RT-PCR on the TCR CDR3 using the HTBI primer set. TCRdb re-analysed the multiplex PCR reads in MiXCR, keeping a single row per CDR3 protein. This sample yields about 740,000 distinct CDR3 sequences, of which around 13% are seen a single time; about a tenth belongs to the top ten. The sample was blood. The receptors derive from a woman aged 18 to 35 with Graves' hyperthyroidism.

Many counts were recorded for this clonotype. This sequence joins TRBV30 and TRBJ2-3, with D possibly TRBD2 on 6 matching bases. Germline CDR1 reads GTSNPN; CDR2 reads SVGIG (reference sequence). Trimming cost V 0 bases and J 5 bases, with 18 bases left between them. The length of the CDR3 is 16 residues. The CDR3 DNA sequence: TGTGCCTGGAGTGTAGGTGGGACTGCCGCCGGAGATACGCAGTATTTT. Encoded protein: CAWSVGGTAAGDTQYF.

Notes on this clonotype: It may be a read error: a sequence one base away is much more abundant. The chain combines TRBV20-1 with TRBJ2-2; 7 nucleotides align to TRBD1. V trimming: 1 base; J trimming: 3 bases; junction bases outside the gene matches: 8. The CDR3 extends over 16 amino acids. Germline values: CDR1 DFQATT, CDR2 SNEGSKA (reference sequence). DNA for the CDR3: TGCAGTGCTAGAGGGACAGGCCCGGCGGACACCGGGGAGCTGTTTTTT. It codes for CSARGTGPADTGELFF.

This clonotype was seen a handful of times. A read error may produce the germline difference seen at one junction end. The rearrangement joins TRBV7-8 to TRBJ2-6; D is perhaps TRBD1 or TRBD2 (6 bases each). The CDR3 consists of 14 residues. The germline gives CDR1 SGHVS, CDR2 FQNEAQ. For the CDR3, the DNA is TGTGCCAGCACGGGGGCCCCTGGGGCCAACGCCCTGACTTTC. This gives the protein CASTGAPGANALTF.

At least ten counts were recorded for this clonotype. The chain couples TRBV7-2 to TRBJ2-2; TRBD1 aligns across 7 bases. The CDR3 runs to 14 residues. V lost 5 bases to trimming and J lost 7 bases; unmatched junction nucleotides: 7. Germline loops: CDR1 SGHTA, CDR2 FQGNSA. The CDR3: CASSTGTASGELFF. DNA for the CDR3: TGTGCCAGCAGCACGGGGACAGCCAGCGGGGAGCTGTTTTTT. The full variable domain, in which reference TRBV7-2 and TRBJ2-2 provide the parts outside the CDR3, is GAGVSQSPSNKVTEKGKDVELRCDPISGHTALYWYRQSLGQGLEFLIYFQGNSAPDKSGLPSDRFSAERTGGSVSTLTIQRTQQEDSAVYLCASSTGTASGELFFGEGSRLTVL.

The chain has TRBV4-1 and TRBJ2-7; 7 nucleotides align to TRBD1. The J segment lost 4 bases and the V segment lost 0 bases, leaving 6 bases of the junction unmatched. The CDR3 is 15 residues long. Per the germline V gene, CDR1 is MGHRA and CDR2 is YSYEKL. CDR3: CASSQEFWDSYEQYF. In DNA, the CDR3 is TGCGCCAGCAGCCAAGAGTTTTGGGACAGTTACGAGCAGTACTTC.

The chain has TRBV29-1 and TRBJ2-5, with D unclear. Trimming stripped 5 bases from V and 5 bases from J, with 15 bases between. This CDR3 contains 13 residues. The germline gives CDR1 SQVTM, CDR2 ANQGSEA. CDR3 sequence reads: CSVTSTSWETQYF. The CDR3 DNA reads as TGCAGCGTTACGTCTACTTCCTGGGAGACCCAGTACTTC.

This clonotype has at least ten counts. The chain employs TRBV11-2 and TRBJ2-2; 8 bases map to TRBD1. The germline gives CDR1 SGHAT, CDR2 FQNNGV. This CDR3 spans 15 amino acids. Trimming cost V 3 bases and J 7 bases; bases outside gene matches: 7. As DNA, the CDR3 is TGTGCCAGCAGCTTGTGGTCAGGGGGCTTCGGGGAGCTGTTTTTT. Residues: CASSLWSGGFGELFF.

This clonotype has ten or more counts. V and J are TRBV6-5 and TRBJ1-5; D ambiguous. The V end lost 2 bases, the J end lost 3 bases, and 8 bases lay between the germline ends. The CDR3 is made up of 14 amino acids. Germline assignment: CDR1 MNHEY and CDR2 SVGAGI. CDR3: CASSYVGFNQPQHF. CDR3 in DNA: TGTGCCAGCAGTTACGTTGGGTTCAATCAGCCCCAGCATTTT.

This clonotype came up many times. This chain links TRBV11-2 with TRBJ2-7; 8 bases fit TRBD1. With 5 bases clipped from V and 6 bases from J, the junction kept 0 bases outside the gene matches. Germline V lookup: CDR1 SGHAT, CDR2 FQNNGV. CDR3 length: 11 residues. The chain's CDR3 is CASSGTGEQYF. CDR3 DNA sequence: TGTGCCAGCAGCGGGACAGGCGAGCAGTACTTC.

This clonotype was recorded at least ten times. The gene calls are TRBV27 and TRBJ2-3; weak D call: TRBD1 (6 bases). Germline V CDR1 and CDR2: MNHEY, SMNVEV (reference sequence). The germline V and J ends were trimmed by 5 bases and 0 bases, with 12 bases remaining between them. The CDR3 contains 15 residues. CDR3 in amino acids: CASSTRDKSTDTQYF. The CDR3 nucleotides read TGTGCCAGCAGTACCCGGGACAAGAGCACAGATACGCAGTATTTT.